The 27 T cell receptor beta chains listed next were all sequenced from one sample in a study of T cell responses to AZD1222 COVID-19 vaccine. This table comes from immunoSEQ multiplex PCR, and its TCRdb copy is limited to in-frame clones, with some not included. Of about 97,000 clones listed, around nine tenths are singletons. The input for sequencing was peripheral blood, taken on day 0 of AZD1222 vaccination. The receptors here all came from an adult in good health.

This clone was observed once. This chain joins TRBV28 and TRBJ1-2, with 7 bases aligning to TRBD1. CDR1 is MDHEN, CDR2 SYDVKM, per germline. V lost 6 bases, J lost 8 bases, and 12 bases stayed unmatched. This CDR3 region has 14 residues. In DNA, the CDR3 is TGTGCCAGCAGCTCCTCGGACAGGCTGGGGGGCTACACCTTC. It specifies CASSSSDRLGGYTF.

The V and J genes are TRBV2 and TRBJ1-2, with D hard to call. This CDR3 region has 17 residues. Germline V CDR1 and CDR2: SNHLY, FYNNEI. Trimming cost V 8 bases and J 1 base, with 23 bases left between them. Here the CDR3 DNA reads TGTGCCAGCCAAAGGGAAAACTCGGCAGTCTTTAACTATGGCTACACCTTC. It encodes CASQRENSAVFNYGYTF.

This chain connects TRBV5-1 to TRBJ1-6; D is perhaps TRBD1 (5 bases). The CDR3 spans 15 residues. From germline, CDR1 is SGHRS and CDR2 YFSETQ. V lost 4 bases and J 13 bases, leaving 21 bases between the germline ends. The CDR3 coding sequence is TGCGCCAGCAGCGGGACCGGGACCCCCGAAAAGCCCCTCCACTTT. Translated: CASSGTGTPEKPLHF.

The chain recombines TRBV7-9 with TRBJ2-7; D unclear. In germline, CDR1 is SEHNR, CDR2 FQNEAQ (reference sequence). Trimming shortened V by 8 bases and J by 4 bases, and 21 bases separated the two germline ends. The CDR3 is made up of 15 amino acids. The CDR3 spells CASGPGKGLWYEQYF. In nucleotides, the CDR3 is TGTGCCAGCGGCCCTGGAAAAGGGCTGTGGTACGAGCAGTACTTC.

V usage is TRBV4-3 and J usage is TRBJ2-3; D gene unclear. The germline CDR1 and CDR2 sequences are LGHNA and YSLEER. V was clipped by 3 bases and J by 0 bases, with 16 bases between them. The CDR3 spans 17 residues. The CDR3 bases are TGCGCCAGCAGCCAGATCGCCGGCGTACCTAGCACAGATACGCAGTATTTT. Residues: CASSQIAGVPSTDTQYF.

V and J are TRBV2 and TRBJ1-4; a weak D match, TRBD1 (5 bases). Germline CDR1 reads SNHLY; CDR2 reads FYNNEI. The CDR3 covers 15 residues. Trimming took off 2 bases at V and 3 bases at J, with 10 bases between the two ends. The CDR3 region is CASSETGVSNEKLFF. The CDR3 DNA follows: TGTGCCAGCAGTGAAACGGGGGTGTCTAATGAAAAACTGTTTTTT.

This chain joins TRBV6-5 and TRBJ2-7, with 8 bases identical to TRBD1. The CDR3 contains 13 residues. CDR1 MNHEY and CDR2 SVGAGI come from the germline V gene. Losses at the gene ends were 6 bases for V and 3 bases for J; bases not matched to a gene: 4. The CDR3 loop is CASSLGTGYEQYF. The CDR3 bases are TGTGCCAGCAGCCTCGGGACAGGCTACGAGCAGTACTTC.

This clone was seen a few times. This chain links TRBV5-6 with TRBJ1-4; 7 bases line up with TRBD1. The CDR3 is made up of 9 amino acids. CDR1 is SGHDT and CDR2 is YYEEEE in the germline V gene. Trimming cost V 7 bases and J 17 bases; bases outside gene matches: 5. The CDR3 spells CASPGTEFF. In DNA form, the CDR3 reads TGTGCCAGCCCAGGGACAGAATTTTTT.

This chain links TRBV12-5 with TRBJ2-5, with 10 positions matching TRBD1. The length of the CDR3 is 17 residues. CDR1 and CDR2 from the germline V gene are LGHNT and FRNRAP. The V gene end was trimmed by 2 bases and the J gene end by 5 bases; junction bases not matched to a gene: 11. The CDR3 spells CASGLPLGGQGFETQYF. CDR3 coding DNA: TGTGCTAGTGGTTTGCCCCTAGGGGGACAGGGGTTCGAGACCCAGTACTTC.

Turning to this clone: The same CDR3 arises from other DNA sequences in this sample as well. The chain links TRBV6-5 to TRBJ1-5; D gene ambiguous. The CDR3 spans 12 residues. Germline V gene data show CDR1 as MNHEY and CDR2 as SVGAGI. V lost 6 bases and J 0 bases, leaving 3 bases between the germline ends. The CDR3 loop is CASRGSNQPQHF. In DNA, the CDR3 is TGTGCCAGCAGAGGTAGCAATCAGCCCCAGCATTTT.

The chain links TRBV18 to TRBJ1-1; D is unresolved. Germline V gene lookup returns CDR1 KGHSH and CDR2 LQKENI. The CDR3 is 11 amino acids. Trimming took 7 bases from V and 3 from J, leaving 6 bases between them. This CDR3 reads CASLADTEAFF. The CDR3 DNA follows: TGTGCCAGCTTGGCGGACACTGAAGCTTTCTTT. The whole variable domain, remainder taken from reference TRBV18 and TRBJ1-1, is NAGVMQNPRHLVRRRGQEARLRCSPMKGHSHVYWYRQLPEEGLKFMVYLQKENIIDESGMPKERFSAEFPKEGPSILRIQQVVRGDSAAYFCASLADTEAFFGQGTRLTVV.

The rearrangement joins TRBV11-3 to TRBJ2-7; 13 bases align to TRBD2. J gave up 12 bases and V 5 bases, and 10 bases lay outside the gene matches. The CDR3 loop spans 14 amino acids. Germline V gene lookup returns CDR1 SGHNT and CDR2 YENEEA. The CDR3 loop reads CASSPTSGRGGPYF. In nucleotides, the CDR3 is TGTGCCAGCAGCCCTACTAGCGGGAGGGGAGGTCCGTACTTC.

This chain uses TRBV3-1 (or the pseudogene TRBV3-2) with TRBJ2-2; the D gene could be TRBD1 or TRBD2 (6 bases each). V was cut by 4 bases and J by 5 bases, with 20 bases left in between. Germline CDR1 LGHDT, CDR2 YNNKEL (reference sequence). The CDR3 length is 17 residues. The CDR3 is CASSPAFGGPITGELFF. CDR3 nucleotides: TGTGCCAGCAGCCCCGCCTTCGGGGGCCCTATAACCGGGGAGCTGTTTTTT.

The rearrangement uses TRBV29-1 and TRBJ2-4, with D possibly being TRBD2 (6 bases). This CDR3 has 15 residues. From germline, CDR1 is SQVTM and CDR2 ANQGSEA. The germline V and J ends were trimmed by 0 bases and 0 bases, with 9 bases remaining between them. The CDR3 spells CSVEEGGRAKNIQYF. CDR3 in DNA: TGCAGCGTTGAAGAGGGGGGAAGAGCCAAAAACATTCAGTACTTC. The variable domain in full, completed from reference TRBV29-1 and TRBJ2-4, reads SAVISQKPSRDICQRGTSLTIQCQVDSQVTMMFWYRQQPGQSLTLIATANQGSEATYESGFVIDKFPISRPNLTFSTLTVSNMSPEDSSIYLCSVEEGGRAKNIQYFGAGTRLSVL.

The CDR3 nucleotides are TGTGCCAGCAGTTACCCGGGCACCGGAAACACCATATATTTT. It specifies CASSYPGTGNTIYF. The chain joins TRBV6-2 or TRBV6-3 to TRBJ1-3; D is uncertain. CDR3 size: 14 residues. In germline, CDR1 is MNHEY, CDR2 SVGEGT. V gave up 2 bases and J gave up 4 bases, with 9 bases separating them.

This clone has only one observation. The chain carries TRBV19 and TRBJ2-1, with no clear D. The CDR3 is 12 amino acids. The germline V gene encodes CDR1 LNHDA and CDR2 SQIVND (reference sequence). Trimming left V 3 bases short and J 8 bases short, with 8 bases between. CDR3 loop: CASSIRMDEQFF. The CDR3 nucleotides read TGTGCCAGTAGTATCCGAATGGATGAGCAGTTCTTC. Filled out from reference TRBV19 and TRBJ2-1, the complete variable domain reads DGGITQSPKYLFRKEGQNVTLSCEQNLNHDAMYWYRQDPGQGLRLIYYSQIVNDFQKGDIAEGYSVSREKKESFPLTVTSAQKNPTAFYLCASSIRMDEQFFGPGTRLTVL.

The chain is built from TRBV30 and TRBJ1-6; D call uncertain. The CDR3 loop spans 15 amino acids. V dropped 4 bases and J dropped 0 bases, with 10 bases sitting between them. Per the germline V gene, CDR1 is GTSNPN and CDR2 is SVGIG (reference sequence). CDR3 loop: CAWKIGSSYNSPLHF. CDR3 bases: TGTGCCTGGAAGATTGGGAGCTCCTATAATTCACCCCTCCACTTT.

V gene TRBV12-5 combines with J gene TRBJ1-3, with D tentatively TRBD1 (6 bases). In germline, CDR1 is LGHNT, CDR2 FRNRAP. Trimming pared 1 base from V and 0 bases from J, leaving 13 bases between. The CDR3 is 17 amino acids. Written as DNA, the CDR3 is TGTGCTAGTGGTTTGGCTACTAAGGGGGTCTCTGGAAACACCATATATTTT. Residues: CASGLATKGVSGNTIYF.

The chain uses TRBV9 and TRBJ1-1; D not resolved. Trimming pared 4 bases from V and 3 bases from J, leaving 10 bases between. The CDR3 loop spans 13 amino acids. CDR1 is SGDLS, CDR2 YYNGEE, per germline. The CDR3 sequence: CASSPTVHTEAFF. CDR3 bases: TGTGCCAGCAGCCCGACCGTGCACACTGAAGCTTTCTTT. Combining the CDR3 with reference TRBV9 and TRBJ1-1 gives the whole variable domain DSGVTQTPKHLITATGQRVTLRCSPRSGDLSVYWYQQSLDQGLQFLIQYYNGEERAKGNILERFSAQQFPDLHSELNLSSLELGDSALYFCASSPTVHTEAFFGQGTRLTVV.

The rearrangement uses TRBV13 and TRBJ2-2; the D gene is possibly TRBD1 (5 bases). Trimming cost V 0 bases and J 3 bases, with 11 bases left between them. Germline V CDR1 and CDR2: PRHDT, FYEKMQ (reference sequence). The length of the CDR3 is 16 residues. CDR3 sequence reads: CASSLGTGWDTGELFF. CDR3 DNA: TGTGCCAGCAGCTTAGGAACAGGATGGGACACCGGGGAGCTGTTTTTT.

The gene calls are TRBV30 and TRBJ2-7; 12 bases line up with TRBD1. Germline CDR1 reads GTSNPN; CDR2 reads SVGIG (reference sequence). Trimming cost V 0 bases and J 4 bases; bases outside gene matches: 1. The CDR3 covers 14 residues. CDR3: CAWSVGQGAYEQYF. The CDR3 DNA follows: TGTGCCTGGAGTGTGGGACAGGGGGCGTACGAGCAGTACTTC.

The rearrangement links TRBV6-6 to TRBJ1-1, with 7 bases identical to TRBD1. There are 13 residues in the CDR3. Trimming took 2 bases from V and 6 from J; bases not matched to a gene: 3. Germline V gives CDR1 MNHNY, CDR2 SVGAGI (reference sequence). CDR3 sequence: CASSYEGGSEAFF. In nucleotides, the CDR3 is TGTGCCAGCAGTTACGAAGGGGGCTCTGAAGCTTTCTTT.

The V and J genes are TRBV28 and TRBJ1-4; no definite D call. Germline V lookup: CDR1 MDHEN, CDR2 SYDVKM. V gave up 5 bases and J gave up 0 bases, with 19 bases separating them. The length of the CDR3 is 18 residues. The CDR3 coding sequence is TGTGCCAGCAGTCCCAATTCTCTCTCAGATCCAACTAATGAAAAACTGTTTTTT. Translating it yields CASSPNSLSDPTNEKLFF.

This chain uses TRBV4-1 with TRBJ1-2, with D possibly matching TRBD1 (5 bases). V was pared by 3 bases and J by 5 bases, with 13 bases between. Per the germline V gene, CDR1 is MGHRA and CDR2 is YSYEKL. The CDR3 contains 14 residues. This chain's CDR3 is CASSQGGGRYGYTF. The DNA for the CDR3 is TGCGCCAGCAGCCAGGGCGGGGGGAGATATGGCTACACCTTC.

The chain joins TRBV12-3 or TRBV12-4 to TRBJ1-2; 10 nucleotides agree with TRBD1. The CDR3 totals 12 residues. The V and J ends lost 5 bases and 6 bases, in that order; junction bases with no gene match: 0. For the CDR3, the DNA is TGTGCCAGCAGTGACAGGGGGCATGGCTACACCTTC. Its protein product is CASSDRGHGYTF.

This clone was recorded only once. The chain joins TRBV2 to TRBJ1-1, with D possibly TRBD1 on 6 matching bases. Germline CDR1 and CDR2: SNHLY and FYNNEI. V was trimmed by 4 bases and J by 10 bases, leaving 13 bases between them. This CDR3 has 12 amino acids. CDR3 sequence (DNA): TGTGCCAGCAGTGTTTCCGGGGGGCGAGCTTTCTTT. It codes for CASSVSGGRAFF.

This sequence joins TRBV6-5 and TRBJ1-5; D might be TRBD1 (6 bases). Germline-derived CDR1 and CDR2 are MNHEY and SVGAGI. This CDR3 comprises 15 residues. V lost 6 bases to trimming and J lost 4 bases, with 16 bases between them. CDR3 sequence (DNA): TGTGCCAGCAGAAGGGACATCTCCTCAAATCAGCCCCAGCATTTT. This codes for CASRRDISSNQPQHF.